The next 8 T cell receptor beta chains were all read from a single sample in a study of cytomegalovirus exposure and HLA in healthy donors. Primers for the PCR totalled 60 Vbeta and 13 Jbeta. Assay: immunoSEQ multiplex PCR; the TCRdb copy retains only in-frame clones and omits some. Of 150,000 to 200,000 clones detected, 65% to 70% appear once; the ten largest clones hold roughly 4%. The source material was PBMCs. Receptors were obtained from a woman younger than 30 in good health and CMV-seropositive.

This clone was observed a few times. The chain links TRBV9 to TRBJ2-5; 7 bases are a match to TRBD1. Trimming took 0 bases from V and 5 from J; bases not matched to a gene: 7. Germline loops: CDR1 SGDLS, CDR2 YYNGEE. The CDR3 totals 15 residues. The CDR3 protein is CASSVGGGRSETQYF. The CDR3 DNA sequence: TGTGCCAGCAGCGTAGGAGGGGGCCGGTCGGAGACCCAGTACTTC.

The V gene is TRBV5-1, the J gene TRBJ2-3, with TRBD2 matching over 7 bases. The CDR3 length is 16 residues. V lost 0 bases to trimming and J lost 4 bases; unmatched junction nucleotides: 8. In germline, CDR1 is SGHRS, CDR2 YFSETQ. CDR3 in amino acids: CASSLALGGKADTQYF. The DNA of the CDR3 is TGCGCCAGCAGCTTGGCCTTGGGGGGGAAGGCAGATACGCAGTATTTT. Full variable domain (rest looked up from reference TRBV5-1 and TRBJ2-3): KAGVTQTPRYLIKTRGQQVTLSCSPISGHRSVSWYQQTPGQGLQFLFEYFSETQRNKGNFPGRFSGRQFSNSRSEMNVSTLELGDSALYLCASSLALGGKADTQYFGPGTRLTVL.

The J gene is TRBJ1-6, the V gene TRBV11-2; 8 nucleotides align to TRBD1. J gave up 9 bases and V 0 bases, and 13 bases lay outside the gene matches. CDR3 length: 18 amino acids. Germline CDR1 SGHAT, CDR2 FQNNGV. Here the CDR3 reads CASSLDRSWTGKGSPLHF. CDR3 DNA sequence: TGTGCCAGCAGCTTAGATAGGAGTTGGACAGGGAAAGGTTCACCCCTCCACTTT.

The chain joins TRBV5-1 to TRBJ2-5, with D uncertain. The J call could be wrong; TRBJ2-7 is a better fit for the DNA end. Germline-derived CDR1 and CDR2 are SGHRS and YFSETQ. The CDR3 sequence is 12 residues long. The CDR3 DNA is TGCGCCAGCAGCTTGGCCCACTACGAGCAGTACTTC. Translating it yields CASSLAHYEQYF.

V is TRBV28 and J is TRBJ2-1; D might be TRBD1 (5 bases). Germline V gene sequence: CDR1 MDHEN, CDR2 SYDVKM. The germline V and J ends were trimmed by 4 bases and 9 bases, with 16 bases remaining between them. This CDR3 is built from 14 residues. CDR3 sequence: CASSWRQGHGEQFF. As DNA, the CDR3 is TGTGCCAGCAGTTGGCGCCAGGGTCATGGTGAGCAGTTCTTC.

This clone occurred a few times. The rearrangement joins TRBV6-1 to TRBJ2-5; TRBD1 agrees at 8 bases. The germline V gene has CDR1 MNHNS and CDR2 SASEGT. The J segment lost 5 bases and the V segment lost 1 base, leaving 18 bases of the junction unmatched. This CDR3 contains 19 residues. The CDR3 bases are TGTGCCAGCAGTGAAGGGGGGCAGGGGGCTATCTTCGCCCGGGAGACCCAGTACTTC. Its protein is CASSEGGQGAIFARETQYF.

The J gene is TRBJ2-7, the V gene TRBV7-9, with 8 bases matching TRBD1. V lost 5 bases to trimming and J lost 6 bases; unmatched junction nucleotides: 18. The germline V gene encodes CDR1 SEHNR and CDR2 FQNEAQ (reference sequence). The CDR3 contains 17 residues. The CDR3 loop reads CASSQERMTGVHSEQYF. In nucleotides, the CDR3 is TGTGCCAGCAGCCAGGAACGGATGACAGGGGTTCATTCCGAGCAGTACTTC.

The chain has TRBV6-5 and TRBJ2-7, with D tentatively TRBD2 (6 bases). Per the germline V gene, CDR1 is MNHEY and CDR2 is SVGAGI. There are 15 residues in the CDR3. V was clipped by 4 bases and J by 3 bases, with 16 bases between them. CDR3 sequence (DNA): TGTGCCAGCAGTTCCGAGGAGGGTGGCCACTACGAGCAGTACTTC. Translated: CASSSEEGGHYEQYF.